Listed here are 30 T cell receptor beta chains from one sample, sequenced in a study of T-cell reconstitution after alpha-beta-depleted transplantation in children. Construction of the TCRbeta library involved unique molecular identifiers. TCRdb used MiXCR to reprocess the PCR reads, holding one entry per CDR3 protein. The sample has some 640,000 distinct CDR3 sequences; 16% are singletons. Material: PBMCs from the stem cell graft donor, obtained from the stem cell graft. The receptors come from a human donor who donated a stem cell graft to a child with acute myeloid leukemia.

The genes are TRBV7-8 and TRBJ2-1; 7 nucleotides align to TRBD1. The length of the CDR3 is 16 residues. Germline-derived CDR1 and CDR2 are SGHVS and FQNEAQ. V shed 5 bases, J shed 10 bases, and the junction held 17 bases outside the gene matches. In nucleotides, the CDR3 is TGTGCCAGCAGCCCCCTGACAGGGATTGCACCACCGGAGCAGTTCTTC. This codes for CASSPLTGIAPPEQFF.

This clonotype was counted ten times or more. The rearrangement uses TRBV6-6 and TRBJ1-2; D gene ambiguous. This CDR3 is 12 amino acids long. Germline CDR1 MNHNY, CDR2 SVGAGI (reference sequence). Trimming removed 8 bases at V and 8 bases at J, with 15 bases between. CDR3 coding DNA: TGTGCCAGCCGGGTAGATAAAGAGGGCTACACCTTC. Amino acid sequence: CASRVDKEGYTF.

This clonotype was recorded at least ten times. V and J are TRBV20-1 and TRBJ2-3; no clear D gene. From germline, CDR1 is DFQATT and CDR2 SNEGSKA (reference sequence). The CDR3 extends over 13 amino acids. V was shortened by 0 bases and J by 4 bases, with 8 bases between the two germline ends. The DNA of the CDR3 is TGCAGTGCTAGAGAGGACGGACCAGATACGCAGTATTTT. This translates into CSAREDGPDTQYF.

The J gene is TRBJ1-4, the V gene TRBV5-1, with D possibly matching TRBD1 (6 bases). CDR3 length: 19 amino acids. Germline CDR1 reads SGHRS; CDR2 reads YFSETQ. The V gene lost 0 bases and the J gene lost 0 bases, with 18 bases spanning the gap. The CDR3 sequence is CASSLGTASLDTTNEKLFF. The CDR3, as DNA: TGCGCCAGCAGCTTGGGGACAGCCTCGTTGGATACAACTAATGAAAAACTGTTTTTT.

This clonotype was counted between two and nine times. This sequence joins TRBV7-9 and TRBJ1-1, with D unresolved. This CDR3 is built from 13 residues. Trimming removed 6 bases from V and 0 bases from J, with 8 bases in between. Germline CDR1 and CDR2: SEHNR and FQNEAQ (reference sequence). Written as DNA, the CDR3 is TGTGCCAGCAGGGTTAACATGAACACTGAAGCTTTCTTT. Encoded protein: CASRVNMNTEAFF. The variable domain in full, completed from reference TRBV7-9 and TRBJ1-1, reads DTGVSQNPRHKITKRGQNVTFRCDPISEHNRLYWYRQTLGQGPEFLTYFQNEAQLEKSRLLSDRFSAERPKGSFSTLEIQRTEQGDSAMYLCASRVNMNTEAFFGQGTRLTVV.

This clonotype occurred a few times. CDR3 in DNA: TGTGCCAGTATTCGACAGATACCAAACACCGGGGAGCTGTTTTTT. This gives the protein CASIRQIPNTGELFF. This rearrangement joins TRBV12-3 or TRBV12-4 to TRBJ2-2, with D perhaps TRBD1 (5 bases). Trimming left V 9 bases short and J 2 bases short, with 16 bases between. The CDR3 is 15 residues long.

This clonotype was recorded a few times. The gene calls are TRBV10-3 and TRBJ1-2; no clear D. This CDR3 region has 16 residues. Trimming stripped 0 bases from V and 6 bases from J, with 17 bases between. CDR1 and CDR2 from the germline V gene are ENHRY and SYGVKD. CDR3 nucleotides: TGTGCCATCAGTGAGTCGTCGGTCAGGCTGGAGAATGGCTACACCTTC. Protein sequence: CAISESSVRLENGYTF.

CDR3 in amino acids: CASSFDPGGEKLFF. As DNA, the CDR3 is TGTGCCAGCAGTTTCGACCCTGGGGGTGAAAAACTGTTTTTT. The V call is TRBV28, the J call TRBJ1-4; D is perhaps TRBD1 (5 bases). Germline V gives CDR1 MDHEN, CDR2 SYDVKM. The CDR3 consists of 14 residues. V lost 3 bases and J lost 7, with 12 bases in between.

The rearrangement uses TRBV10-3 and TRBJ2-7, with D perhaps matching TRBD1 (5 bases). Trimming pared 8 bases from V and 1 base from J, leaving 21 bases between. There are 16 residues in the CDR3. In germline, CDR1 is ENHRY, CDR2 SYGVKD. CDR3 bases: TGTGCCATCGCGTTTTTCAGGGAAGGCAAGTCCTACGAGCAGTACGTC. It codes for CAIAFFREGKSYEQYV.

The rearrangement uses TRBV5-1 and TRBJ2-7, with 7 bases aligning to TRBD1. The CDR3 sequence is 15 residues long. The V and J ends lost 2 bases and 2 bases, in that order; junction bases with no gene match: 7. The germline CDR1 and CDR2 sequences are SGHRS and YFSETQ. The CDR3 DNA reads as TGCGCCAGCAGCTTCGGACAGGCTAAGACCTACGAGCAGTACTTC. Translating it yields CASSFGQAKTYEQYF.

This clonotype was counted between two and nine times. The rearrangement uses TRBV5-1 and TRBJ2-1; TRBD2 matches at 10 bases. Germline V lookup: CDR1 SGHRS, CDR2 YFSETQ. V was pared by 0 bases and J by 6 bases, with 3 bases of the junction left unmatched. The CDR3 contains 15 residues. CDR3 protein: CASSLDRTSGNEQFF. Here the CDR3 DNA reads TGCGCCAGCAGCTTGGATAGGACTAGCGGCAATGAGCAGTTCTTC.

This clonotype was seen at least ten times. The gene calls are TRBV20-1 and TRBJ2-1, with a weak D call TRBD2 (5 bases). Germline V gives CDR1 DFQATT, CDR2 SNEGSKA (reference sequence). The CDR3 runs to 10 residues. V was cut by 5 bases and J by 16 bases, with 15 bases left in between. Written as DNA, the CDR3 is TGCAGTGCTCCCCGGGGATCTCACTTCTTC. Translating it yields CSAPRGSHFF.

The chain recombines TRBV27 with TRBJ1-2; 8 bases match TRBD1. V was pared by 2 bases and J by 6 bases, with 8 bases of the junction left unmatched. This CDR3 comprises 15 residues. The germline V gene has CDR1 MNHEY and CDR2 SMNVEV (reference sequence). In DNA form, the CDR3 reads TGTGCCAGCAGTTTAGACAGGGGAGCATGGGATGGCTACACCTTC. This codes for CASSLDRGAWDGYTF.

A word on this clonotype: A much larger clone is a single base away; this may be a read error. This rearrangement joins TRBV15 to TRBJ2-1, with 8 nucleotides matching TRBD2. V was pared by 1 base and J by 8 bases, with 4 bases of the junction left unmatched. Germline CDR1 is LNHNV and CDR2 is YYDKDF (reference sequence). There are 14 residues in the CDR3. The CDR3 DNA is TGTGCCACCAGCAGAGGACTAGCGCCGGATGAGCAGTTCTTC. Encoded protein: CATSRGLAPDEQFF. The variable domain in full, completed from reference TRBV15 and TRBJ2-1, reads DAMVIQNPRYQVTQFGKPVTLSCSQTLNHNVMYWYQQKSSQAPKLLFHYYDKDFNNEADTPDNFQSRRPNTSFCFLDIRSPGLGDTAMYLCATSRGLAPDEQFFGPGTRLTVL.

The rearrangement uses TRBV27 and TRBJ2-1; D may be TRBD2 (6 bases). Germline CDR1 is MNHEY and CDR2 is SMNVEV (reference sequence). CDR3 length: 14 residues. Trimming stripped 2 bases from V and 4 bases from J, with 9 bases between. CDR3 protein: CASSLGGHYNEQFF. The CDR3 DNA sequence: TGTGCCAGCAGTTTAGGAGGGCATTACAATGAGCAGTTCTTC.

The rearrangement uses TRBV7-2 and TRBJ1-4, with D unclear. The CDR3 covers 17 residues. CDR1 and CDR2 (germline): SGHTA, FQGNSA. V was pared by 6 bases and J by 7 bases, with 24 bases between. CDR3 bases: TGTGCCAGCAGTTTTACAACAAAGGGTTTAGGTGGTGAAAAACTGTTTTTT. Translated, it gives CASSFTTKGLGGEKLFF.

The V gene is TRBV5-1, the J gene TRBJ2-6; unclear D gene. V was pared by 6 bases and J by 1 base, with 11 bases between. The V gene's germline CDR1 is SGHRS and CDR2 YFSETQ. CDR3 length equals 15 residues. Here the CDR3 DNA reads TGCGCCAGCAACTTTATGGGTTCTGGGGCCAACGTCCTGACTTTC. This sequence encodes CASNFMGSGANVLTF.

Details on this clonotype: This may be a read error: a much more frequent sequence differs by one nucleotide. This chain joins TRBV20-1 and TRBJ2-5; D might be TRBD2 (5 bases). CDR3 length: 13 residues. Germline CDR1 DFQATT, CDR2 SNEGSKA (reference sequence). V was cut by 6 bases and J by 3 bases, with 14 bases left in between. The DNA for the CDR3 is TGCAGTGCCCTAGAGGGCATAGAAGAGACCCAGTACTTC. Residues: CSALEGIEETQYF.

The table lists this clonotype with a few counts. The V and J genes are TRBV12-3 or TRBV12-4 and TRBJ1-1, with D uncertain. The CDR3 extends over 11 amino acids. V shed 5 bases and J shed 7 bases, with 8 bases lying between them. The CDR3 bases are TGTGCCAGCAGTAAAACCTATGAAGCTTTCTTT. Translation: CASSKTYEAFF.

The chain is built from TRBV11-3 and TRBJ1-3; no clear D gene. Germline values: CDR1 SGHNT, CDR2 YENEEA. This CDR3 comprises 14 residues. V shed 0 bases and J shed 4 bases, with 7 bases lying between them. The CDR3 loop reads CASSLDQLGNTIYF. In DNA, the CDR3 is TGTGCCAGCAGCTTAGATCAGCTGGGAAACACCATATATTTT.

This chain links TRBV5-1 with TRBJ1-2; D gene ambiguous. The V gene's germline CDR1 is SGHRS and CDR2 YFSETQ. V gave up 5 bases and J gave up 3 bases, with 11 bases separating them. The CDR3 length is 13 residues. The chain's CDR3 is CASRAAEHYGYTF. In DNA form, the CDR3 reads TGCGCCAGCAGGGCGGCTGAACACTATGGCTACACCTTC.

The rearrangement joins TRBV10-2 to TRBJ2-3; 10 bases line up with TRBD2. CDR3 size: 15 residues. J was trimmed by 2 bases and V by 6 bases; bases with no gene match: 5. Germline V gives CDR1 WSHSY, CDR2 SAAADI. The CDR3 region has the DNA TGCGCCAGCAGGCCGGGACTAGCGATCACAGATACGCAGTATTTT. Translated: CASRPGLAITDTQYF.

This clonotype was counted a few times. V gene TRBV27 combines with J gene TRBJ1-3; D is unclear. Trimming shortened V by 6 bases and J by 2 bases, and 14 bases separated the two germline ends. This CDR3 region has 15 residues. Germline CDR1 MNHEY, CDR2 SMNVEV (reference sequence). The CDR3 nucleotides read TGTGCCAGCAGCCAAAGGAGGGCTCCTGGAAACACCATATATTTT. It is translated as CASSQRRAPGNTIYF.

This clonotype has just a few counts. The chain combines TRBV20-1 with TRBJ2-7, with 11 bases identical to TRBD2. The CDR3 sequence is 15 residues long. The trim removed 6 bases at V and 3 bases at J, leaving 10 bases unmatched. Germline V CDR1 and CDR2: DFQATT, SNEGSKA (reference sequence). The CDR3 sequence: CSAYLRLAGSYEQYV. CDR3 coding DNA: TGCAGTGCATATCTCCGACTAGCGGGGAGCTACGAGCAGTACGTC.

This clonotype was seen at least ten times. V usage is TRBV9 and J usage is TRBJ2-1; tentative D call: TRBD1 (5 bases). Trimming pared 2 bases from V and 1 base from J, leaving 10 bases between. This CDR3 region has 15 residues. Germline V gene lookup returns CDR1 SGDLS and CDR2 YYNGEE. Here the CDR3 reads CASSVQGFSYNEQFF. In nucleotides, the CDR3 is TGTGCCAGCAGCGTCCAGGGATTTTCCTACAATGAGCAGTTCTTC.

This clonotype was found many times. This sequence joins TRBV12-3 or TRBV12-4 and TRBJ2-7; 7 bases fit TRBD2. This CDR3 contains 16 residues. Germline trimming cut 3 bases from V and 5 bases from J; bases unmatched to any gene: 13. The CDR3 protein is CASSFNSVLADNEQYV. The DNA for the CDR3 is TGTGCCAGCAGTTTCAATTCCGTCCTAGCGGACAACGAGCAGTACGTC.

This clonotype was found many times. The CDR3 protein is CSAGQGKGGNQPQHF. DNA of the CDR3: TGCAGTGCGGGACAGGGGAAGGGTGGCAATCAGCCCCAGCATTTT. V is TRBV20-1 and J is TRBJ1-5, with TRBD1 identical over 10 bases. CDR1 is DFQATT and CDR2 is SNEGSKA in the germline V gene (reference sequence). There are 15 residues in the CDR3. V shed 6 bases and J 2 bases; nucleotides not matched to a gene: 7.

The chain employs TRBV11-1 and TRBJ2-4; tentatively, D is TRBD1 (5 bases). Per germline, CDR1 SGHAT and CDR2 FQDESV (reference sequence). The CDR3 is 11 residues long. V was clipped by 3 bases and J by 11 bases, with 8 bases between them. CDR3 sequence: CASSFLGVQYF. Written as DNA, the CDR3 is TGTGCCAGCAGCTTCTTAGGGGTTCAGTACTTC.

The sample holds many counts of this clonotype. V is TRBV15 and J is TRBJ2-1, with 8 positions matching TRBD1. Per germline, CDR1 LNHNV and CDR2 YYDKDF (reference sequence). The CDR3 runs 16 residues. Losses at the gene ends were 0 bases for V and 4 bases for J; bases not matched to a gene: 5. The CDR3 is CATSRDTRGLYNEQFF. The CDR3, as DNA: TGTGCCACCAGCAGAGATACCAGGGGGCTTTACAATGAGCAGTTCTTC.

This clonotype showed up many times. The J gene is TRBJ2-1, the V gene TRBV20-1, with D perhaps TRBD2 (5 bases). Germline lookup yields CDR1 DFQATT and CDR2 SNEGSKA (reference sequence). This CDR3 region has 14 residues. The ends were cut back, 3 bases at V and 7 bases at J, with 16 bases in the middle. DNA for the CDR3: TGCAGTGCTAGTGCCAGCGGTTTAGGAAATGAGCAGTTCTTC. This sequence encodes CSASASGLGNEQFF.